This T cell receptor (beta chain) was captured in a study of cytomegalovirus exposure and HLA in healthy donors. Study at large: One earlier analysis, a look at about 179 million T cells, found more than 100 million unique TCR beta sequences. Study findings and constraints: It was shown in a later analysis that HLA-associated TCR beta chains were more clonally expanded than other, equally common chains. A missense DCLRE1C variant was associated with V- and J-gene trimming of TCR beta chains in a later analysis, and an independent cohort replicated the association.

On this clone: No antigen is known for it.

The germline V gene has CDR1 MNHNY and CDR2 SVGAGI (reference sequence). This CDR3 spans 15 amino acids. The ends lost 5 bases at V and 1 base at J; junction bases unmatched: 1. The PCR made use of 60 Vbeta and 13 Jbeta primers. Profiling relied on immunoSEQ multiplex PCR, and the TCRdb table lists in-frame clones only, not all of them. In the table there are about 130,000 clones, about 80% of which are singletons. The sample was PBMCs. The rearrangement joins TRBV6-6 to TRBJ2-7; 14 nucleotides agree with TRBD2. The clonotype was recovered from a man aged 25 to 40 in good health and CMV-seropositive. The CDR3 loop is CASSRTSGGSYEQYF. For the CDR3, the DNA is TGTGCCAGCAGTCGGACTAGCGGGGGGTCCTACGAGCAGTACTTC.